This passage covers 14 T cell receptor beta chains from one sample sequenced in a study of T cell responses to AZD1222 COVID-19 vaccine. The assay was immunoSEQ multiplex PCR, and TCRdb's table has in-frame clones only and misses some. Among some 96,000 clones listed, roughly 90% were seen once. The sample in question was peripheral blood, obtained on day 0 of AZD1222 vaccination. Receptors were obtained from an adult in good health.

This sequence joins TRBV24-1 and TRBJ2-1; 10 nucleotides match TRBD2. Germline trimming cut 0 bases from V and 7 bases from J; bases unmatched to any gene: 5. The CDR3 sequence is 16 residues long. Germline V lookup: CDR1 KGHDR, CDR2 SFDVKD. The CDR3: CATSDLPSGRSNEQFF. CDR3 sequence (DNA): TGTGCCACCAGTGATTTGCCTAGCGGGAGATCGAATGAGCAGTTCTTC.

This clone has a single count. The chain combines TRBV9 with TRBJ2-3, with D maybe TRBD1 (6 bases). Trimming cost V 5 bases and J 2 bases, with 12 bases left between them. CDR1 and CDR2 from the germline V gene are SGDLS and YYNGEE. The CDR3 has 14 residues. The DNA of the CDR3 is TGTGCCAGCAGGACAGGCCTGCACACAGATACGCAGTATTTT. Encoded protein: CASRTGLHTDTQYF.

This clone was seen only once. The chain uses TRBV6-4 and TRBJ1-2; D is undetermined. The CDR3 is 15 residues long. V lost 0 bases and J 8 bases, leaving 16 bases between the germline ends. CDR1 and CDR2 from the germline V gene are MRHNA and SNTAGT. The CDR3 region is CASSDSKTPLTGYTF. For the CDR3, the DNA is TGTGCCAGCAGTGACTCGAAGACGCCTCTCACCGGCTACACCTTC.

CDR3 region: CASSQGGWGPYEQYF. CDR3 in DNA: TGTGCCAGCAGCCAAGGAGGTTGGGGCCCCTACGAGCAGTACTTC. The genes are TRBV3-1 (or the pseudogene TRBV3-2) and TRBJ2-7; D perhaps matches TRBD1 (5 bases). The germline V gene has CDR1 LGHDT and CDR2 YNNKEL (reference sequence). Trimming pared 1 base from V and 2 bases from J, leaving 12 bases between. The CDR3 sequence is 15 residues long.

V gene TRBV18 combines with J gene TRBJ2-1; D may be TRBD2 (6 bases). Between the trimmed V and J ends, which lost 6 bases and 7 bases, there was a span of 22 bases. The germline gives CDR1 KGHSH, CDR2 LQKENI. The CDR3 consists of 16 residues. CDR3 sequence reads: CASSPELAISGNEQFF. The CDR3 bases are TGTGCCAGCTCCCCGGAGCTAGCGATATCGGGGAATGAGCAGTTCTTC.

V is TRBV4-2 and J is TRBJ2-7, with 10 nucleotides matching TRBD2. The CDR3 covers 14 residues. CDR1 and CDR2 (germline): LGHNA, YNFKEQ. V lost 4 bases to trimming and J lost 2 bases; unmatched junction nucleotides: 2. The CDR3 is CASSRAGGPYEQYF. In nucleotides, the CDR3 is TGTGCCAGCAGCCGAGCGGGAGGGCCCTACGAGCAGTACTTC.

This chain links TRBV5-4 with TRBJ1-6; 9 bases align to TRBD1. This CDR3 spans 15 amino acids. V shed 4 bases and J 7 bases; nucleotides not matched to a gene: 6. Germline V gene data show CDR1 as SGHNT and CDR2 as YYREEE (reference sequence). The DNA for the CDR3 is TGTGCCAGCAGCCCAGGGACAGGGCGAAATTCACCCCTCCACTTT. Its translation is CASSPGTGRNSPLHF. Together with reference TRBV5-4 and TRBJ1-6, the CDR3 gives the full variable domain: ETGVTQSPTHLIKTRGQQVTLRCSSQSGHNTVSWYQQALGQGPQFIFQYYREEENGRGNFPPRFSGLQFPNYSSELNVNALELDDSALYLCASSPGTGRNSPLHFGNGTRLTVT.

The V call is TRBV7-2, the J call TRBJ2-7; 11 bases match TRBD2. Germline V gene lookup returns CDR1 SGHTA and CDR2 FQGNSA. The trim removed 5 bases at V and 5 bases at J, leaving 2 bases unmatched. The CDR3 runs to 13 residues. The CDR3 DNA reads TGTGCCAGCAGCAAGACTAGCGGGAACGAGCAGTACTTC. This codes for CASSKTSGNEQYF.

The gene calls are TRBV11-3 and TRBJ2-3; D gene unclear. Germline CDR1 reads SGHNT; CDR2 reads YENEEA. V lost 0 bases, J lost 0 bases, and 7 bases lay in between. This CDR3 has 15 residues. CDR3 coding DNA: TGTGCCAGCAGCTTAGAGGGATCGAGCACAGATACGCAGTATTTT. Translated, it gives CASSLEGSSTDTQYF.

Relative to its sample, this clone is medium-sized. CDR3 sequence (DNA): TGCGCCAGCAGCCAAGATAGAGGTAGCGTGGCGGTAAACACCGGGGAGCTGTTTTTT. It codes for CASSQDRGSVAVNTGELFF. This chain links TRBV4-3 with TRBJ2-2, with TRBD2 as a possible D gene (5 bases). CDR3 size: 19 residues. Germline-derived CDR1 and CDR2 are LGHNA and YSLEER. V shed 0 bases and J shed 2 bases, with 19 bases lying between them.

CDR3 nucleotide sequence: TGTGCCAGCAGCTTAATCAGGACTAGCAAGGCGCAGTATTTT. Translation gives CASSLIRTSKAQYF. The chain is built from TRBV11-2 and TRBJ2-3; 8 bases match TRBD2. Germline trimming cut 2 bases from V and 10 bases from J; bases unmatched to any gene: 8. Germline V lookup: CDR1 SGHAT, CDR2 FQNNGV. The CDR3 length is 14 residues.

The genes are TRBV3-1 (or the pseudogene TRBV3-2) and TRBJ2-1; 7 bases agree with TRBD2. The CDR3 is 14 amino acids. CDR1 and CDR2 (germline): LGHDT, YNNKEL (reference sequence). With 8 bases clipped from V and 0 bases from J, the junction kept 4 bases outside the gene matches. The CDR3 DNA reads TGTGCCAGCGGGAGGGCCAGCTCCTACAATGAGCAGTTCTTC. Its translation is CASGRASSYNEQFF.

In nucleotides, the CDR3 is TGTGCCAGCAGTTCCCGACTAGCGCGGGGGGAGACCCAGTACTTC. It specifies CASSSRLARGETQYF. The V gene is TRBV28, the J gene TRBJ2-5; 8 nucleotides match TRBD2. V lost 4 bases, J lost 5 bases, and 9 bases stayed unmatched. This CDR3 spans 15 amino acids. The germline CDR1 and CDR2 sequences are MDHEN and SYDVKM.

The chain uses TRBV28 and TRBJ1-3, with D tentatively TRBD1 (5 bases). Per the germline V gene, CDR1 is MDHEN and CDR2 is SYDVKM. V dropped 6 bases and J dropped 4 bases, with 16 bases sitting between them. This CDR3 is 15 amino acids long. CDR3 amino acids: CASRTGSNSGNTIYF. The CDR3 DNA follows: TGTGCCAGCAGAACAGGTTCGAACTCCGGAAACACCATATATTTT.